This record concerns one TCR beta chain sequence. Repertoires were generated with immunoSEQ multiplex PCR, while TCRdb's copy carries only in-frame clones and drops some. The table records about 370,000 clones, roughly nine tenths of them present only once. The data derive from a study of blood T cell repertoires in COVID-19. Across the study: Nucleic acid was either cDNA or gDNA, and it came from T cells, B-cell-depleted T cells, or PBMCs.

Recruitment covered about two dozen US areas and drew participants whose ages spanned roughly 18 to 100 years. CDR3 length equals 12 residues. Looked up from germline, CDR1 is SGHTA and CDR2 is FQGNSA. Trimming removed 3 bases at V and 14 bases at J, with 13 bases between. Sequencing was done on a sample of PBMCs or T cells enriched from blood (not recorded which). This TCR derives from a man aged 18 to 30 who had recovered from COVID-19. This sequence joins TRBV7-2 and TRBJ1-4; no firm D call. CDR3 coding DNA: TGTGCCAGCAGCTTTATCGCCGCGCCGCTGTTTTTT. Amino acid sequence: CASSFIAAPLFF.